These 19 T cell receptor beta chains share one sample of origin, sequenced in a study of graft-versus-host responses after intestinal transplantation (dated by TCRdb to 2020 to 2022). Explained via the paper, the time point label denotes: cells obtained before transplantation from donor or recipient. These receptors have no known antigen. The library relied on the immunoSEQ multiplex PCR assay. The clones in this table, taken by TCRdb from immuneACCESS, are in-frame only. Not every clone is retained; where verified, under half of the shortfall comes from an unresolved V gene, and the cause of the rest is unknown. This sample gives about 120,000 clones in total; approximately 95% of them show up just once. The ten largest clones represent more than 0.09% of the sample. The sequencing here drew on unstimulated CD4+ T cells sorted from spleen or lymph node cells, taken before intestinal transplant. The receptors were sampled from a human donor who received an intestinal transplant.

The chain has TRBV18 and TRBJ1-1; 7 bases fit TRBD1. V lost 2 bases to trimming and J lost 11 bases; unmatched junction nucleotides: 8. The CDR3 has 13 residues. The germline V gene encodes CDR1 KGHSH and CDR2 LQKENI. The CDR3 DNA sequence: TGTGCCAGCTCACCAAGACAGGGCCGTCTCGCTTTCTTT. Translated: CASSPRQGRLAFF.

V is TRBV19 and J is TRBJ2-7; the D gene is possibly TRBD1 (5 bases). Germline V gene sequence: CDR1 LNHDA, CDR2 SQIVND (reference sequence). Trimming cost V 6 bases and J 4 bases, with 16 bases left between them. CDR3 length: 14 amino acids. CDR3 residues: CASSPGRDTYEQYF. The CDR3, as DNA: TGTGCCAGTAGCCCCGGCAGGGATACTTACGAGCAGTACTTC.

The chain recombines TRBV7-2 with TRBJ1-5; no definite D call. Germline-derived CDR1 and CDR2 are SGHTA and FQGNSA. This CDR3 contains 16 residues. V dropped 0 bases and J dropped 2 bases, with 11 bases sitting between them. The CDR3 DNA is TGTGCCAGCAGCTTAGCCGTTGGTGGAGGCAATCAGCCCCAGCATTTT. Translation gives CASSLAVGGGNQPQHF.

This clone was recorded a few times. The junction does not match germline at one end; this may be a read error. This chain joins TRBV18 and TRBJ2-7, with 7 bases aligning to TRBD1. CDR3 length equals 16 residues. Germline V gives CDR1 KGHSH, CDR2 LQKENI. The CDR3 nucleotides are TGTGCCAGCTCATCTGGAACCGGGACAGTCTCCGACGAGCAGTACTTC. This translates into CASSSGTGTVSDEQYF.

The chain carries TRBV7-9 and TRBJ2-2; TRBD2 matches at 11 bases. With 4 bases clipped from V and 0 bases from J, the junction kept 4 bases outside the gene matches. Germline CDR1 and CDR2: SEHNR and FQNEAQ (reference sequence). The CDR3 runs 17 residues. CDR3 DNA: TGTGCCAGCAGCTACCAACTAGCGGGGGCGAACACCGGGGAGCTGTTTTTT. Encoded protein: CASSYQLAGANTGELFF.

J is TRBJ2-1 and V is TRBV2; D might be TRBD1 (6 bases). This CDR3 spans 14 amino acids. Trimming pared 7 bases from V and 6 bases from J, leaving 16 bases between. Per germline, CDR1 SNHLY and CDR2 FYNNEI. In DNA, the CDR3 is TGTGCCAGCAAGGGACAACCCCTTATCAATGAGCAGTTCTTC. It translates to CASKGQPLINEQFF.

The chain links TRBV2 to TRBJ1-1; 10 nucleotides line up with TRBD1. CDR3 length: 16 amino acids. CDR1 is SNHLY and CDR2 is FYNNEI in the germline V gene. The junction had 4 bases not matched to a gene; V was cut back by 0 bases and J by 3 bases. The CDR3: CASSEALDRGHTEAFF. CDR3 coding DNA: TGTGCCAGCAGTGAAGCTCTCGACAGGGGGCACACTGAAGCTTTCTTT.

The genes are TRBV19 and TRBJ1-5; the D is unclear. Germline V gene data show CDR1 as LNHDA and CDR2 as SQIVND (reference sequence). The CDR3 sequence is 15 residues long. Trimming removed 7 bases at V and 0 bases at J, with 13 bases between. The CDR3 sequence is CASKGSGDSNQPQHF. The CDR3 coding sequence is TGTGCCAGTAAAGGTAGCGGGGATAGCAATCAGCCCCAGCATTTT.

This chain uses TRBV5-1 with TRBJ1-2; D is unresolved. Germline V gives CDR1 SGHRS, CDR2 YFSETQ. The CDR3 consists of 13 residues. Trimming took off 3 bases at V and 7 bases at J, with 13 bases between the two ends. CDR3 DNA: TGCGCCAGCAGCTGGCCCTCGGCAGCTGGCTACACCTTC. Translating it yields CASSWPSAAGYTF.

V and J are TRBV5-1 and TRBJ2-5; D gene unclear. This CDR3 has 12 amino acids. The germline V gene has CDR1 SGHRS and CDR2 YFSETQ. Trimming pared 4 bases from V and 3 bases from J, leaving 7 bases between. Here the CDR3 reads CASSRFEETQYF. As DNA, the CDR3 is TGCGCCAGCAGCCGATTCGAAGAGACCCAGTACTTC. The whole variable domain, remainder taken from reference TRBV5-1 and TRBJ2-5, is KAGVTQTPRYLIKTRGQQVTLSCSPISGHRSVSWYQQTPGQGLQFLFEYFSETQRNKGNFPGRFSGRQFSNSRSEMNVSTLELGDSALYLCASSRFEETQYFGPGTRLLVL.

The chain is built from TRBV5-1 and TRBJ2-3; D gene uncertain. CDR1 is SGHRS and CDR2 is YFSETQ in the germline V gene. V lost 1 base and J 2 bases, leaving 8 bases between the germline ends. The CDR3 is made up of 14 amino acids. CDR3: CASSLTLPTDTQYF. The CDR3 bases are TGCGCCAGCAGCTTGACCCTCCCCACAGATACGCAGTATTTT. The full variable domain, rest sourced from reference TRBV5-1 and TRBJ2-3, is KAGVTQTPRYLIKTRGQQVTLSCSPISGHRSVSWYQQTPGQGLQFLFEYFSETQRNKGNFPGRFSGRQFSNSRSEMNVSTLELGDSALYLCASSLTLPTDTQYFGPGTRLTVL.

The chain couples TRBV6-1 to TRBJ2-7; perhaps TRBD1 as D (6 bases). CDR3 length: 14 residues. CDR1 MNHNS and CDR2 SASEGT come from the germline V gene. The V end lost 3 bases, the J end lost 4 bases, and 13 bases lay between the germline ends. In nucleotides, the CDR3 is TGTGCCAGCAGTGATTGGGGGCGAGGATACGAGCAGTACTTC. The encoded protein is CASSDWGRGYEQYF.

The chain recombines TRBV2 with TRBJ2-7, with 7 bases aligning to TRBD2. This CDR3 region has 13 residues. Germline V gives CDR1 SNHLY, CDR2 FYNNEI. Trimming took 9 bases from V and 5 from J; bases not matched to a gene: 10. The CDR3: CASTRTSPHEQYF. CDR3 in DNA: TGTGCCAGTACTCGGACTAGTCCCCACGAGCAGTACTTC.

The chain joins TRBV25-1 to TRBJ1-4, with a possible D match to TRBD1 (5 bases). Trimming pared 7 bases from V and 5 bases from J, leaving 11 bases between. Germline CDR1 is MGHDK and CDR2 is SYGVNS. The CDR3 consists of 13 residues. The CDR3 is CASTRQFNEKLFF. The CDR3 DNA follows: TGTGCCAGCACAAGACAGTTCAATGAAAAACTGTTTTTT.

In this sample, this clone turned up a few times. V gene TRBV19 combines with J gene TRBJ2-7, with D perhaps matching TRBD1 (6 bases). V lost 6 bases and J 3 bases, leaving 12 bases between the germline ends. This CDR3 region has 13 residues. CDR1 is LNHDA, CDR2 SQIVND, per germline (reference sequence). The CDR3 loop is CASSRGLSYEQYF. In DNA form, the CDR3 reads TGTGCCAGTAGCAGGGGATTGAGCTACGAGCAGTACTTC.

With respect to this clone: The conserved phenylalanine or tryptophan is not found at the CDR3 terminus, so this likely reflects a read error. The chain uses TRBV2 and TRBJ1-2, with D possibly being TRBD1 (6 bases). Germline assignment: CDR1 SNHLY and CDR2 FYNNEI. The CDR3 is 14 amino acids. Deletions cut 7 bases from V and 3 bases from J, with 15 bases between. CDR3 region: CASNPIGQYYGYTS. The CDR3 coding sequence is TGTGCCAGCAATCCTATAGGACAGTACTATGGCTACACCTCC.

The V call is TRBV5-1, the J call TRBJ2-1; D perhaps matches TRBD1 (6 bases). Germline V CDR1 and CDR2: SGHRS, YFSETQ. V gave up 4 bases and J gave up 6 bases, with 11 bases separating them. This CDR3 is 13 amino acids long. In nucleotides, the CDR3 is TGCGCCAGCAGCCTCACAGGGAGCAATGAGCAGTTCTTC. Encoded protein: CASSLTGSNEQFF.

V and J are TRBV6-6 and TRBJ2-5; 16 positions agree with TRBD2. The CDR3 spans 16 residues. V gave up 6 bases and J gave up 5 bases; unmatched junction bases: 6. From germline, CDR1 is MNHNY and CDR2 SVGAGI (reference sequence). The CDR3 here is CASRLQGLAGGETQYF. The CDR3 nucleotides read TGTGCCAGCAGACTACAGGGACTAGCGGGAGGGGAGACCCAGTACTTC.

The chain couples TRBV20-1 to TRBJ1-1; 7 bases fit TRBD1. The V gene's germline CDR1 is DFQATT and CDR2 SNEGSKA (reference sequence). The CDR3 covers 11 residues. V lost 6 bases to trimming and J lost 7 bases; unmatched junction nucleotides: 5. CDR3 residues: CSARTGGEAFF. The CDR3 nucleotides are TGCAGTGCGCGGACAGGAGGTGAAGCTTTCTTT.